The rows below give T cell receptor beta chains drawn from one sample of a study of blood T cells in healthy people across ages. Each CDR3 protein gets one entry after TCRdb re-called the 5' RACE reads with MiXCR. The sample records about 1.8 million distinct CDR3 sequences, about 50% being singletons. The material sequenced was blood. These receptors originate from a woman aged 40 to 50 in good health. Both conserved end residues are part of each CDR3. A D gene is named only where the DNA matches it firmly. Where a row states a size, it is once, few, many or the class of an expanded clone; other rows omit it.

d_call,clone_size,j_call,v_call,cdr3_nt,cdr3_aa
-,-,TRBJ1-2,TRBV18,TGTGCCAGCTCACCAACAGGAATTGATGGCTACACCTTC,CASSPTGIDGYTF
-,-,TRBJ2-3,TRBV12-3/TRBV12-4,TGTGCCAGCAGTTGGCTACCGAGCACAGATACGCAGTATTTT,CASSWLPSTDTQYF
-,few,TRBJ2-1,TRBV3-1,TGTGCCAGCAGCCAAGCCCAGTGGGGTGAGCAGTTCTTC,CASSQAQWGEQFF
TRBD1,-,TRBJ1-1,TRBV7-2,TGTGCCAGCAGGTCGAACGGACAGGGGGCTGAAGCTTTCTTT,CASRSNGQGAEAFF
TRBD2,many,TRBJ2-5,TRBV29-1,TGCAGCGCCGGGGGGACGATTGGAGAGACCCAGTACTTC,CSAGGTIGETQYF
-,-,TRBJ2-3,TRBV7-2,TGTGCCAGCAGCCACCGACTGGGGGGAGACACAGATACGCAGTATTTT,CASSHRLGGDTDTQYF
TRBD1,-,TRBJ1-5,TRBV4-1,TGCGCCAGCAGCCAAGTTCGAGGGGGCCAACAGCCCCAGCATTTT,CASSQVRGGQQPQHF
TRBD1,-,TRBJ1-5,TRBV7-2,TGTGCCAGCAGCTTAGTGGGAGGGGGCTGGGGCAATCAGCCCCAGCATTTT,CASSLVGGGWGNQPQHF
-,-,TRBJ1-4,TRBV11-2,TGTGCCAGCAGCGGGGCGGGATTTGGGCATATCGCAACTAATGAAAAACTGTTTTTT,CASSGAGFGHIATNEKLFF
-,-,TRBJ1-4,TRBV2,TGTGCCATCGGGACCTCTCCCCTTGAAAAACTGTTTTTT,CAIGTSPLEKLFF
-,-,TRBJ1-3,TRBV5-1,TGCGCCAGCAGCCCGAGTCCGGGACACTCTGGAAACACCATATATTTT,CASSPSPGHSGNTIYF
-,few,TRBJ2-6,TRBV10-3,TGTGCCATCAGTGACCCTAGTTTAGGGGCCAACGTCCTGACTTTC,CAISDPSLGANVLTF
-,few,TRBJ1-2,TRBV7-2,TGTGCCAGCAGCGAGCGACCTAACTATGGCTACACCTTC,CASSERPNYGYTF
-,-,TRBJ2-5,TRBV6-1,TGTGCCAGCAGTCAGCAGCGGGCTAAACAAGAGACCCAGTACTTC,CASSQQRAKQETQYF
-,few,TRBJ2-3,TRBV29-1,TGCAGCGTTGAGGGAAGGGGCGGAGATACGCAGTATTTT,CSVEGRGGDTQYF
TRBD2,few,TRBJ2-7,TRBV5-1,TGCGCCAGCAGCTTGGAACCGGGACTAGCCTTGGGGGAGCAGTACTTC,CASSLEPGLALGEQYF
TRBD2,-,TRBJ2-1,TRBV28,TGTGCCAGCAGTATCGGGACTAGCGGGGGCGTTAGCTCCTACAATGAGCAGTTCTTC,CASSIGTSGGVSSYNEQFF
-,-,TRBJ2-5,TRBV28,TGTGCCAGCAGTCCCCAAGCAAGGACCTCGAATGAGCAGTACTTC,CASSPQARTSNEQYF
-,-,TRBJ2-5,TRBV9,TGTGCCAGCGGGGGGACCGGCTCACGGGAACAAGAGACCCAGTACTTC,CASGGTGSREQETQYF
TRBD1,few,TRBJ1-4,TRBV10-3,TGTGCCATCAGCCAGGGACAGGGGAACGAAAAACTGTTTTTT,CAISQGQGNEKLFF
-,-,TRBJ1-5,TRBV7-8,TGTGCCAGCAGCTTAGTAGGGCAGGGCAGGTCCAATCAGCCCCAGCATTTT,CASSLVGQGRSNQPQHF
TRBD2,-,TRBJ2-1,TRBV6-6,TGTGCCAGCAGTTACCCCGGGACTAGTGCGAACAATGAGCAGTTCTTC,CASSYPGTSANNEQFF
-,-,TRBJ2-3,TRBV4-1,TGCGCCAGCAGCCCTAGCCCCCTCTCCCCGGCGCAGTATTTT,CASSPSPLSPAQYF